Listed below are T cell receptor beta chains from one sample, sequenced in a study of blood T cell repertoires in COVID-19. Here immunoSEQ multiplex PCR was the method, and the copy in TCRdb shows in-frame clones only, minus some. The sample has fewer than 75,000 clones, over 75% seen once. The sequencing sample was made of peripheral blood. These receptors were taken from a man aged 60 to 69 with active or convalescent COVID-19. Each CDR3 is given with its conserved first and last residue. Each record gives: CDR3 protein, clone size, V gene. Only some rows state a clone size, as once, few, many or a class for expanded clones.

CASSQFIQGTEQFF	NA	TRBV7-3
CAIRATGTEQYF	NA	TRBV10-3
CASSPEGAYEQYF	NA	TRBV5-1
CASIGQYTEAFF	once	TRBV19
CASSRTGSFNTEAFF	once	TRBV7-9
CASSRGQGATEAFF	NA	TRBV4-3
CSVRNRDQPQHF	NA	TRBV29-1
CASSQLGVTDRTNSPLHF	few	TRBV6-6
CASSNQATNTEAFF	NA	TRBV19
CASSYCRGDAEVKQYF	NA	TRBV6-7
CASSPVETRAYNSPLHF	NA	TRBV6-6
CASSRTGSSYNEQFF	NA	TRBV19
CASSLSRNTIYF	NA	TRBV28
CASSQVTVAEKLFF	NA	TRBV4-1
CASSRGTGRVQETQYF	NA	TRBV11-2
CASSQEREGDEQYF	NA	TRBV23-1
CASSRDGGREAFF	NA	TRBV18
CASSLRDRVKAFF	NA	TRBV5-1
CASRRDRVNQPQHF	once	TRBV6-5
CASSPHRAHNEQFF	NA	TRBV9
CASSPPEMTDTQYF	few	TRBV18
CASRAWEGLNTEAFF	NA	TRBV4-1
CASTHPGPRRSEAFF	NA	TRBV19
CASSVAGEPYNEQFF	NA	TRBV5-1
CASRTSTGNEQFF	NA	TRBV11-2
CASSRGTVTNTGELFF	NA	TRBV5-8
CASSQDYQQFF	NA	TRBV6-5
CASSKRRGGYEQYF	NA	TRBV21-1
CASSPDRGSYNEQFF	NA	TRBV5-4
CASSGTGGAFFGANVLTF	NA	TRBV19
CASSLERAGGVTGELFF	NA	TRBV7-2
CASSYTRTGTYEQYF	NA	TRBV6-5
CASSSGRGGGELFF	NA	TRBV6-5
CASSTREGNSPLHF	NA	TRBV5-1
CASSLGHNTEAFF	few	TRBV11-1
CASSGGKGSYNEQFF	NA	TRBV19
CASSLGLAGRWETQYF	NA	TRBV7-2
CASSLGSANTGELFF	NA	TRBV5-1
CASSPHLRGSSYNEQFF	NA	TRBV7-2
CASSRPGQAKNTEAFF	NA	TRBV19
CASSSLTSGRSSYNEQFF	few	TRBV27
CASSLLGQGGTGELFF	NA	TRBV7-3
CASSPRQTYEQYF	NA	TRBV18
CASSFGTGTKETQYF	NA	TRBV28